This TCR beta chain was identified during a study of blood T cells in healthy people across ages. Study-level information: Template-switching capture recovered about one barcoded beta molecule per two T cells. Study-level results: The fall in TCR beta diversity per million T cells was roughly linear with age.

CDR3 length: 14 residues. V lost 2 bases, J lost 1 base, and 8 bases lay in between. CDR1 is MNHNS, CDR2 SASEGT, per germline. Combining a sample-barcoded 5' primer with a J-beta primer mix, a second PCR ran for about 7 to 11 cycles. TCRdb reprocessed the 5' RACE reads with MiXCR, giving one entry per CDR3 protein. The data show some 860,000 distinct CDR3 sequences, roughly three fifths seen once. A remark on this clonotype: Its target is not known.

V and J are TRBV6-1 and TRBJ1-1; no firm D call. Material for sequencing was blood. This sequence originates from a man aged 35 to 55 in good health. DNA of the CDR3: TGTGCCAGCAGTGAACCAGGCGCGAACACTGAAGCTTTCTTT. Translated, it gives CASSEPGANTEAFF.